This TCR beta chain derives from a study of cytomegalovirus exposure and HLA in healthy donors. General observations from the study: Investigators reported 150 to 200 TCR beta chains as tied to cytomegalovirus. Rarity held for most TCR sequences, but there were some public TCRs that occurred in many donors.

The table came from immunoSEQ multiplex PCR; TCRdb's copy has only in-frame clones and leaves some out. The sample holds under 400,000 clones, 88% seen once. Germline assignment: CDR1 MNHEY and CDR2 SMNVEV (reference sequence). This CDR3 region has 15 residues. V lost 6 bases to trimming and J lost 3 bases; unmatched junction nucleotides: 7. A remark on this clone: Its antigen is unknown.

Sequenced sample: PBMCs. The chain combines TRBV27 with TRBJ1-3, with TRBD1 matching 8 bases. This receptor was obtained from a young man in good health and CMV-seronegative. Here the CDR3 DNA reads TGTGCCAGCAGAGACGGACAGGGAATTGGAAACACCATATATTTT. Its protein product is CASRDGQGIGNTIYF.